This TCR beta chain was sequenced for a study of regulatory T cells in long-lasting Graves disease. Study information: Less than 3 months of antithyroid drugs had been taken by newly diagnosed Graves' patients.

Stated time point: newly diagnosed GD, antithyroid drugs for less than 3 months. Extracted RNA from PBMCs served as the source of the TCR library. To make TCR beta libraries, researchers used iRepertoire HTBI primers and Arm-PCR of CDR3 regions. TCRdb re-analysed the multiplex PCR reads in MiXCR, keeping a single row per CDR3 protein. This repertoire shows more than 350,000 distinct CDR3 sequences, more than 12% found once; its top ten account for around 17%. This clonotype was detected many times. Germline lookup yields CDR1 MNHEY and CDR2 SVGAGI. The CDR3 spans 18 residues. The trim removed 4 bases at V and 5 bases at J, leaving 18 bases unmatched. These data also featured in a second study, about T cells in Graves' hyperthyroidism and ophthalmopathy. That paper states: HTBI primers drove first-round RT-PCR of the TCR CDR3. Ophthalmopathy was predicted by the model a median of about 6.7 months ahead of onset.

The sequence derives from a woman aged 25 to 39 with Graves disease. This chain connects TRBV6-5 to TRBJ2-3, with TRBD2 matching 7 bases. The material was peripheral blood mononuclear cells (PBMCs), obtained at new diagnosis, from a patient treated with antithyroid drugs. The CDR3 nucleotides are TGTGCCAGCAGTTGGGCCTCCGGGACTACCGAGAGGGGAGATACGCAGTATTTT. It translates to CASSWASGTTERGDTQYF.